This T cell receptor beta chain was identified in a study of OX40 agonist ivuxolimab in advanced cancers. Regarding the research as a whole: Ivuxolimab was an agonistic, fully human IgG2 monoclonal antibody directed against OX40 (CD134), a costimulatory receptor. Intravenous ivuxolimab was administered to patients every 2 weeks at six dose levels: 0.01, 0.1, 0.3, 1.5, 3 and 10 mg/kg. Among the approximately 50 dose-escalation patients, about 20 had hepatocellular carcinoma, 15 or so melanoma, 9 renal cell carcinoma and 9 head and neck cancer. In the dose-escalation cohort, over 65% of patients were male, and the mean age was approximately 60 years, with a range of about 23 to 85. Prior anti-PD-1, anti-PD-L1 or anti-CTLA-4 therapy was permitted, and checkpoint inhibitors had been received by around 39% of dose-escalation patients. Partial responses occurred in three dose-escalation patients, of whom one had hepatocellular carcinoma and two had cutaneous melanoma. Peripheral TCRbeta sequencing aimed to test whether ivuxolimab altered TCR sequence diversity and caused clonal T-cell expansion. The monotherapy dose-escalation portion (N of about 47 patients) of the phase I ivuxolimab trial is reported in the paper. General study outcomes and caveats: The antigen specificity of the peripheral T cells that underwent clonal expansion was not determined. Partial responders in the 0.1-3.0 mg/kg groups had among the lowest normalized peripheral clonal expansion, especially among CD8+ T cells. After ivuxolimab, expanded clones were on average more numerous among CD8+ T cells than among CD4+ T cells. Low levels of normalized T-cell clonal expansion were also shown by some nonresponding patients. At doses of 0.1 to 3.0 mg/kg, clonal expansion of both CD4+ and CD8+ blood T cells was observed from baseline to week 6.

Genomic DNA was isolated from the sorted cells so that the TCRbeta CDR3 region could be sequenced. TCRbeta CDR3 regions were sequenced using the immunoSEQ Assay. This is the immuneACCESS table as TCRdb keeps it, with only in-frame sequences that have V and J called. A part of the clones is gone; compared with another copy, unresolved V genes explain less than half, and the rest is unexplained. The sample has roughly 80,000 clones on record, around 86% of them singletons. Together, the top ten hold around 6.5% of the sample. Including the terminal cysteine and phenylalanine, the CDR3 comprises 15 residues. CDR3 DNA is the only sequence kept; it has 45 bases, read in frame from the first base. Relative to germline, V is 0 bases shorter and J is 3 bases shorter, with 12 bases between their ends. CDR1 and CDR2 are read off the germline V gene (reference sequence) as GTSNPN and SVGIG. This clone was picked up one time. This clone's antigen is unknown. Per-nucleotide qualities are absent, and no much larger clonotype sits a single base away.

The trial excluded patients who had a history of autoimmune disease or were on systemic immunosuppression. Peripheral blood for TCR sequencing was collected from all dose cohorts at baseline, on cycle 4 day 1, and on cycle 7 day 1. Samples were obtained from an open-label, multicenter, first-in-human phase I dose-escalation trial of ivuxolimab. Adults with locally advanced or metastatic head and neck squamous cell, hepatocellular, melanoma or renal cell carcinoma were enrolled in the trial. Before TCR sequencing, CD4+ and CD8+ T cells were separately sorted from peripheral blood. Here the sequenced sample was CD4+ or CD8+ T cells sorted from blood, taken in a trial of the OX40 agonist ivuxolimab. The chain joins TRBV30 to TRBJ1-5, with the D gene not confidently named. The clonotype comes from an adult with an advanced solid tumor such as melanoma, head and neck, liver or kidney cancer. The CDR3 protein: CAWSVGNGNNQPQHF. The sequenced DNA: TGTGCCTGGAGTGTGGGCAATGGGAACAATCAGCCCCAGCATTTT.